This TCR beta chain stems from a study of CD8+CD57+ T cells in acquired aplastic anemia (dated 2018 in TCRdb). Some background on the complete study: On average, sorted CD4+ and CD8+ cells yielded around 3.5 ug of extracted DNA, with a range of roughly 0.17 to 30 ug. CD8+CD57+ expansion was defined as a frequency above the mean frequency observed in healthy subjects.

Counted from cysteine to phenylalanine, this CDR3 has 12 amino acids. The sequence is cut down to CDR3 DNA, 36 bases in frame from base 1. Unmatched junction bases come to 3, with V trimmed by 7 bases and J by 3 bases. Sequences MGHDK (CDR1) and SYGVNS (CDR2) are obtained from the germline V gene. To note about this clonotype: The target of this receptor is not known. Per-nucleotide qualities are absent, and no much larger clonotype sits a single base away.

Profiling of TCR beta VDJ combinations and CDR3 sequences used genomic DNA as the template. TCR repertoire sequencing was run on an Illumina HiSeq 2000. In the source study's methods: Repertoires were assessed using TRBV/TRBJ rearrangement plots, CDR3 size and DJ length profiles, and Simpson's diversity index. The immunodominant clone was defined as the most abundant DNA sequence in deep sequencing data. CDR3 amino acid sequences were checked for sharing between subjects and were compared against published repertoires and the VDJdb database. TCRdb redid the processing of the public reads, applying fastp at Q25 and MiXCR, and retained in-frame beta chains. Entries that share a CDR3 protein sequence are merged under the most common genes and DNA. TCRdb, rather than the study authors, made the V and J calls. A total of around 220,000 distinct CDR3 sequences appear in this sample, under 50% of them only once. The ten largest make up about 20% of the sample.

The patients picked for sequencing were ones in whom flow cytometry had shown an expansion of CD8+CD57+ cells. Every patient had a diagnosis of severe acquired aplastic anemia based on International Study of Aplastic Anemia and Agranulocytosis and Camitta criteria. No therapy had been received by the patients at the time of blood sampling. TCR repertoires of sorted CD4+ and CD8+ blood T cells from severe aplastic anemia patients and healthy subjects were deep-sequenced in the study. In the USA, patient enrollment took place under clinicaltrials.gov protocols 00001620, 01623167, 00001397, 00071045, 00081523 and 00961064. Ficoll-Paque density gradient centrifugation was used to isolate peripheral blood mononuclear cells. CD4+ and CD8+ T cells were sorted by FACS or magnetic beads before DNA extraction. Beyond this particular receptor, the publication reports: Twenty-nine CD8+ CDR3 sequences were found to be shared between patients and controls, but these sequences appeared to be highly expressed in patients and within the immunodominant clones of the patients. Patients and healthy controls showed no significant difference in CD8+ Simpson's diversity (P=0.060).

The sequence links TRBV25-1 to TRBJ2-7; TRBD2 aligns with 7 central bases. The material sequenced was sorted CD4+, CD8+, or CD8+CD57+ T cells (not recorded which) from PBMCs. The TCR comes from a human donor with aplastic anemia. The CDR3 sequence is CASTGRSYEQYF. The DNA is as follows: TGTGCCAGCACCGGGAGGAGCTACGAGCAGTACTTC.